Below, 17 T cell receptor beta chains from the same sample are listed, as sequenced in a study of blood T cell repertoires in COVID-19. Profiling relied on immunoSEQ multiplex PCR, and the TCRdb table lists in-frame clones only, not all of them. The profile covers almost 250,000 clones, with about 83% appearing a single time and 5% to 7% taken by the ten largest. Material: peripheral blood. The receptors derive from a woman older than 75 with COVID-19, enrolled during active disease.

The CDR3 DNA is TGCGCCAGCAGCCCGACAGGTTCGCGGACCGGGGAGCTGTTTTTT. It is translated as CASSPTGSRTGELFF. V is TRBV5-1 and J is TRBJ2-2, with D tentatively TRBD1 (6 bases). Trimming removed 4 bases at V and 5 bases at J, with 15 bases between. Germline CDR1 reads SGHRS; CDR2 reads YFSETQ. CDR3 length: 15 amino acids.

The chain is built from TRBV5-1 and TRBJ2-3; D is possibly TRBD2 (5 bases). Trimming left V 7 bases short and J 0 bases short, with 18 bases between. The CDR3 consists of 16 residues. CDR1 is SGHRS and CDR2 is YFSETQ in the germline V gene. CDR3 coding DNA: TGCGCCAGCTCGCCCGCGGGCTCCTCTAGCACAGATACGCAGTATTTT. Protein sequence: CASSPAGSSSTDTQYF.

CDR3 protein: CASSMAVGQYNEQFF. CDR3 DNA: TGTGCCAGTAGTATGGCTGTGGGGCAGTACAATGAGCAGTTCTTC. This chain connects TRBV19 to TRBJ2-1, with a weak D call TRBD1 (5 bases). The germline V gene has CDR1 LNHDA and CDR2 SQIVND (reference sequence). V lost 3 bases to trimming and J lost 4 bases, with 13 bases between them. The CDR3 is made up of 15 amino acids.

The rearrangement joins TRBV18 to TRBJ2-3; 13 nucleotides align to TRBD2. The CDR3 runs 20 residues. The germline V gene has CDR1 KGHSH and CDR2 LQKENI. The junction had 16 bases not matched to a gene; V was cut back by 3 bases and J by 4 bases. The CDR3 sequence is CASSPWPRYTSGGAADTQYF. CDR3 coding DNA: TGTGCCAGCTCACCCTGGCCCCGCTACACTAGCGGGGGGGCCGCAGATACGCAGTATTTT.

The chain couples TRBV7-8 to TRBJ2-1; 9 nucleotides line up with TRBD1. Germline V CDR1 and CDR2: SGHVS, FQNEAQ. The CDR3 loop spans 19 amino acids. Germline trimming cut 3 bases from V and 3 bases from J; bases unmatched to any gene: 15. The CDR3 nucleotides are TGTGCCAGCAGCTTCAAGCTAGCGACGGGACAGGGTCTCTACAATGAGCAGTTCTTC. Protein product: CASSFKLATGQGLYNEQFF.

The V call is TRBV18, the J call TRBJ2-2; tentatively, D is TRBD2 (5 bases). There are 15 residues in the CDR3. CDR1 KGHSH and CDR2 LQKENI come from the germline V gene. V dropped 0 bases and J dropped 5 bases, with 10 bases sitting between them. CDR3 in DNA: TGTGCCAGCTCACCACCGAGGGATCGGACCGGGGAGCTGTTTTTT. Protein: CASSPPRDRTGELFF. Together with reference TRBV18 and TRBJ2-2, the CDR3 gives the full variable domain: NAGVMQNPRHLVRRRGQEARLRCSPMKGHSHVYWYRQLPEEGLKFMVYLQKENIIDESGMPKERFSAEFPKEGPSILRIQQVVRGDSAAYFCASSPPRDRTGELFFGEGSRLTVL.

The CDR3 loop is CASSLAAGVNYGYTF. The DNA for the CDR3 is TGCGCCAGCAGCTTGGCCGCAGGGGTTAACTATGGCTACACCTTC. V usage is TRBV5-1 and J usage is TRBJ1-2, with TRBD1 as a possible D gene (6 bases). Trimming removed 0 bases from V and 1 base from J, with 10 bases in between. This CDR3 region has 15 residues. The germline V gene has CDR1 SGHRS and CDR2 YFSETQ.

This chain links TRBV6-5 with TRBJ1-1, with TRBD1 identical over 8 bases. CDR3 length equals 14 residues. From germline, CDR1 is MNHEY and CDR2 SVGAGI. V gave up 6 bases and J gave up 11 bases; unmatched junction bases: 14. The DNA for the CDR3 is TGTGCCAGCAGCGTATTGACAGGGGAGGGAAAGGCTTTCTTT. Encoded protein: CASSVLTGEGKAFF.

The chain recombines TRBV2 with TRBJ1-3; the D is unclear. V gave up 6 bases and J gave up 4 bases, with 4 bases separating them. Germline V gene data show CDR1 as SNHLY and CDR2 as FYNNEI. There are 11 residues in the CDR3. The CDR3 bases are TGTGCCAGCAGCAGGGGAAACACCATATATTTT. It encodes CASSRGNTIYF.

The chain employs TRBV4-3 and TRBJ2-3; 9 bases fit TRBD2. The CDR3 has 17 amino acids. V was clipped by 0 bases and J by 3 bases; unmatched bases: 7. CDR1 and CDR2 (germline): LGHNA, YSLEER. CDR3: CASSQDPSGEPTDTQYF. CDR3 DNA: TGCGCCAGCAGCCAAGATCCTAGCGGGGAGCCGACAGATACGCAGTATTTT.

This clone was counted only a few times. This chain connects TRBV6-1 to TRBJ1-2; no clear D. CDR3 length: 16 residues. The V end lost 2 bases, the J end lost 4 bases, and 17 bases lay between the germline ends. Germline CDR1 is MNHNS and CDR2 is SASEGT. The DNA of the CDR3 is TGTGCCAGCAGTGAATTCCAGGTCGCCGCGGGCTATGGCTACACCTTC. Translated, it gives CASSEFQVAAGYGYTF.

In DNA form, the CDR3 reads TGTGCCATCAGTGATCGACAGGGGGCCCACCTCTATGGCTACACCTTC. Residues: CAISDRQGAHLYGYTF. V is TRBV10-3 and J is TRBJ1-2, with 10 bases matching TRBD1. This CDR3 spans 16 amino acids. V was clipped by 3 bases and J by 4 bases; unmatched bases: 8. Per germline, CDR1 ENHRY and CDR2 SYGVKD.

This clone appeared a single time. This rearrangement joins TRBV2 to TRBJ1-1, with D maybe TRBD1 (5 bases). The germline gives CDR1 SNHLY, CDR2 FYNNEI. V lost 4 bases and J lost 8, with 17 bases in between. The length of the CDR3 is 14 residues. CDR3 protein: CASSGPGGTSEAFF. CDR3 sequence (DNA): TGTGCCAGCAGTGGGCCGGGAGGGACTTCAGAAGCTTTCTTT.

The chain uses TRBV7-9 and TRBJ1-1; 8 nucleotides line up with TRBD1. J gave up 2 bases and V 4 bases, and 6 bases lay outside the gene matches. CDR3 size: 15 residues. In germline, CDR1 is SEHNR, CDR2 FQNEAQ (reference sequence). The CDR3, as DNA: TGTGCCAGCAGCTCGAAACAGGGGGTAAACACTGAAGCTTTCTTT. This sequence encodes CASSSKQGVNTEAFF.

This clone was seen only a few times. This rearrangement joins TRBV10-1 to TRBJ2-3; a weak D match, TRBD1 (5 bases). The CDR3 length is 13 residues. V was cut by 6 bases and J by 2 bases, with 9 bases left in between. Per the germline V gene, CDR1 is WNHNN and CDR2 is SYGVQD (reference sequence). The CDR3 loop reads CASSGQITDTQYF. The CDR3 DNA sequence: TGCGCCAGCAGCGGACAAATCACAGATACGCAGTATTTT.

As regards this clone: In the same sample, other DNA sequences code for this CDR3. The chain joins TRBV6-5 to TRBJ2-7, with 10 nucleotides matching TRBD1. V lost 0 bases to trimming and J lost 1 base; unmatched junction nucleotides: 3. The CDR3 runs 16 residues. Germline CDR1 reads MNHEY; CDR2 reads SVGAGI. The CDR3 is CASSYSGTGVSYEQYF. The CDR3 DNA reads TGTGCCAGCAGTTACTCAGGGACAGGGGTGTCCTACGAGCAGTACTTC.

In DNA, the CDR3 is TGTGCCAGTCGAGAGGGACAGCACACTGAAGCTTTCTTT. Amino acids: CASREGQHTEAFF. V and J are TRBV7-2 and TRBJ1-1; 7 bases map to TRBD1. CDR3 length equals 13 residues. CDR1 is SGHTA and CDR2 is FQGNSA in the germline V gene. V lost 9 bases to trimming and J lost 3 bases; unmatched junction nucleotides: 7.